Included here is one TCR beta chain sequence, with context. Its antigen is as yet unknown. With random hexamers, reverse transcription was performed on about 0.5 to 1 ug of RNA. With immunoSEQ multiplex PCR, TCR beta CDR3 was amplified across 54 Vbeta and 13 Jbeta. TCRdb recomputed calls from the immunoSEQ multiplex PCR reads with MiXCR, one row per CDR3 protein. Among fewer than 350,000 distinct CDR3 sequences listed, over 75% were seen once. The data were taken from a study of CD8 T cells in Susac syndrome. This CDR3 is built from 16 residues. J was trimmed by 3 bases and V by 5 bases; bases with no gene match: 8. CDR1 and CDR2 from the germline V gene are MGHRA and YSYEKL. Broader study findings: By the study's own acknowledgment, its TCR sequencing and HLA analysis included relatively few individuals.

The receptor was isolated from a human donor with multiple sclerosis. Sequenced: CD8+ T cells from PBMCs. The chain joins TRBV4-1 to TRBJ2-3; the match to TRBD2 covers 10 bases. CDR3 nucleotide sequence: TGCGCCAGCAGCGAGCGGACTAGCGGTCTGACAGATACGCAGTATTTT. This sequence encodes CASSERTSGLTDTQYF.